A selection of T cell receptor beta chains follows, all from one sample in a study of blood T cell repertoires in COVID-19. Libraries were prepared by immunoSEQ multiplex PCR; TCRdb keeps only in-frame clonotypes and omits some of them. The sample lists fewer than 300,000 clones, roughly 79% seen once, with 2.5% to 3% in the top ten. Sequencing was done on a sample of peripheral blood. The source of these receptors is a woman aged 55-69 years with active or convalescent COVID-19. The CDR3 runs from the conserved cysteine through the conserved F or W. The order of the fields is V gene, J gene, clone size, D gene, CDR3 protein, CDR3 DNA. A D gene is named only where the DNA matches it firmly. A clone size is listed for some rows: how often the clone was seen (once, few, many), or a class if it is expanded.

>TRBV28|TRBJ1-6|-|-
CASMFRQVYNSPLHF
TGTGCCAGCATGTTCCGACAGGTGTATAATTCACCCCTCCACTTT
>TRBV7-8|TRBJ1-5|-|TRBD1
CASSTDRDQPQHF
TGTGCCAGCAGCACGGACAGGGATCAGCCCCAGCATTTT
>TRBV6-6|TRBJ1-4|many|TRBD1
CASSQTGGDNEKLFF
TGTGCCAGCAGTCAAACAGGGGGTGATAATGAAAAACTGTTTTTT
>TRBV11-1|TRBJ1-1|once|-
CASSSPQGMNTEAFF
TGTGCCAGCAGCTCCCCCCAGGGTATGAACACTGAAGCTTTCTTT
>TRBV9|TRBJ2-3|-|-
CASSVEAGFTDTQYF
TGTGCCAGCAGCGTAGAGGCAGGGTTTACAGATACGCAGTATTTT
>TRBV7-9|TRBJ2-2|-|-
CASSRGGQNTGELFF
TGTGCCAGCAGCCGCGGGGGACAAAACACCGGGGAGCTGTTTTTT
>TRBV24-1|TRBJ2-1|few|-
CATSGWGIRGNEQFF
TGTGCCACCAGTGGATGGGGGATCCGGGGGAATGAGCAGTTCTTC
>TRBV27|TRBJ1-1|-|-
CASSFVGPQETEAFF
TGTGCCAGCAGTTTCGTTGGGCCCCAGGAAACTGAAGCTTTCTTT
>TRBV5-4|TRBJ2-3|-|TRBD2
CASSGSLAGGLDTQYF
TGTGCCAGCAGCGGTTCACTAGCGGGGGGGCTGGATACGCAGTATTTT
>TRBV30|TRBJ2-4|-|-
CAWSVISGLTSNIQYF
TGTGCCTGGAGTGTAATTAGCGGCTTAACCTCAAACATTCAGTACTTC
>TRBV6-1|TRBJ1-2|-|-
CASSEVQGIYDGYTF
TGTGCCAGCAGTGAGGTCCAGGGTATTTACGATGGCTACACCTTC
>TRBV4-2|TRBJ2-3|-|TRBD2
CASSLGLAGGMKDTQYF
TGTGCCAGCAGCCTAGGACTAGCGGGGGGGATGAAAGATACGCAGTATTTT
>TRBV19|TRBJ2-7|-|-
CASSIFTGRYEQYF
TGTGCCAGTAGTATCTTTACAGGCCGCTACGAGCAGTACTTC
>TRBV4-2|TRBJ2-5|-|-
CASSQDQGRTQYF
TGTGCCAGCAGCCAAGATCAGGGGCGAACCCAGTACTTC
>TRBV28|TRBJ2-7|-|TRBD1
CASSPTVRDRRGEQYF
TGTGCCAGCAGTCCCACAGTCCGGGACAGGAGGGGAGAGCAGTACTTC
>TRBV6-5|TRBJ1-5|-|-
CASSIIGGQPQHF
TGTGCCAGCAGTATTATCGGCGGGCAGCCCCAGCATTTT
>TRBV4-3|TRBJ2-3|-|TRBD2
CASSLSGGPTDTQYF
TGCGCCAGCAGTCTTAGCGGGGGCCCGACGGATACGCAGTATTTT
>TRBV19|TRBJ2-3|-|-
CASSIAPPLQVSTDTQYF
TGTGCCAGTAGTATAGCCCCCCCCCTACAGGTCAGCACAGATACGCAGTATTTT
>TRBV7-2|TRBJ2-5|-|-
CASSLKRVETQYF
TGTGCCAGCAGCTTAAAGCGTGTCGAGACCCAGTACTTC
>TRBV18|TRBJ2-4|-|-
CASSPPSSTKNIQYF
TGTGCCAGCTCACCACCTTCGAGTACCAAAAACATTCAGTACTTC
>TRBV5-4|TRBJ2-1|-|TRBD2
CASSLASGGGNEQFF
TGTGCCAGCAGCTTGGCTAGCGGGGGTGGCAATGAGCAGTTCTTC
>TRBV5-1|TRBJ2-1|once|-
CASSLVYGSSYNEQFF
TGCGCCAGCAGCTTGGTGTACGGGTCCTCCTACAATGAGCAGTTCTTC
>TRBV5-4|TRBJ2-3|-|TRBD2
CASSFPGGSTDTQYF
TGTGCCAGCAGCTTCCCGGGGGGGAGCACAGATACGCAGTATTTT
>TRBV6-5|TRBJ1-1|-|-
CASSLTENTEAFF
TGTGCCAGCAGTTTAACAGAGAACACTGAAGCTTTCTTT
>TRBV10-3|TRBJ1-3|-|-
CAISESQADSGNTIYF
TGTGCCATCAGTGAGTCGCAGGCTGACTCTGGAAACACCATATATTTT
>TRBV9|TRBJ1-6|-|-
CASSVGEGSYNSPLHF
TGTGCCAGCAGCGTAGGGGAGGGCTCCTATAATTCACCCCTCCACTTT
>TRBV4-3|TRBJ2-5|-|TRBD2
CASSQTSRGQETQYF
TGCGCCAGCAGCCAGACTAGCCGGGGTCAAGAGACCCAGTACTTC
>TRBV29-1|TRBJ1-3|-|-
CSVESRDTIYF
TGCAGCGTTGAAAGTAGAGACACCATATATTTT
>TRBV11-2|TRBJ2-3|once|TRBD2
CASSLSLAGGRDTQYF
TGTGCCAGCAGCTTAAGTCTAGCGGGGGGCCGAGATACGCAGTATTTT
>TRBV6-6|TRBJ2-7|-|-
CASRLKRRYEQYF
TGTGCCAGCAGGCTAAAGCGGAGGTACGAGCAGTACTTC
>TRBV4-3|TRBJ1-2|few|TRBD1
CASSQDRQGDLYGYTF
TGCGCCAGCAGCCAAGATCGGCAGGGGGACCTCTATGGCTACACCTTC
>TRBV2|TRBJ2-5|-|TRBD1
CASSALSDRGGETQYF
TGTGCCAGCAGTGCCCTGAGCGACAGGGGCGGAGAGACCCAGTACTTC
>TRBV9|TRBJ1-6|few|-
CASSAFLPDNSPLHF
TGTGCCAGCAGCGCCTTCCTCCCGGATAATTCACCCCTCCACTTT
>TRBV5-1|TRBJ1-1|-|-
CASSLREGGFTEAFF
TGCGCCAGCAGCTTGAGGGAGGGAGGGTTCACTGAAGCTTTCTTT
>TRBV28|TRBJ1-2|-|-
CASSLPNLSANYGYTF
TGTGCCAGCAGTCTCCCTAACCTTTCGGCTAACTATGGCTACACCTTC
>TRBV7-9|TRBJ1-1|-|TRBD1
CASSLGQGYFVGTEAFF
TGTGCCAGCAGCTTAGGACAGGGGTACTTTGTGGGCACTGAAGCTTTCTTT
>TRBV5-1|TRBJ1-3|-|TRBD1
CASSRRTGARSGNTIYF
TGCGCCAGCAGCCGAAGGACAGGGGCGCGCTCTGGAAACACCATATATTTT
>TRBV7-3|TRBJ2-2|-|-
CASSADSSLGTGELFF
TGTGCCAGCAGCGCCGACTCCTCCCTGGGCACCGGGGAGCTGTTTTTT
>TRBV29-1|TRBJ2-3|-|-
CSVGRGVTDTQYF
TGCAGCGTTGGGCGGGGCGTCACAGATACGCAGTATTTT
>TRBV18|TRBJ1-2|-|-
CASSPILDSNYGYTF
TGTGCCAGCTCCCCTATACTGGACTCTAACTATGGCTACACCTTC
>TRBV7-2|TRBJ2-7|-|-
CASSLGAGAPVYEQYF
TGTGCCAGCAGCTTAGGCGCAGGTGCTCCCGTTTACGAGCAGTACTTC
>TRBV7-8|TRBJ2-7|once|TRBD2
CASSLGLAGVEQYF
TGTGCCAGCAGCTTAGGACTAGCGGGGGTCGAGCAGTACTTC
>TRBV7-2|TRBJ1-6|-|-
CASSLLTANSPLHF
TGTGCCAGCAGCTTACTGACAGCTAATTCACCCCTCCACTTT
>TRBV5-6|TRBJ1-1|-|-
CASSSSRQASNTEAFF
TGTGCCAGCAGCTCCTCTCGACAGGCCTCGAACACTGAAGCTTTCTTT
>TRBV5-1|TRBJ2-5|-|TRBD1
CASSLHTGEETQYF
TGCGCCAGCAGCTTGCACACAGGGGAAGAGACCCAGTACTTC
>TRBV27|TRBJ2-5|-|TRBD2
CASSLAGGRSQYF
TGTGCCAGCAGTTTGGCGGGGGGGCGTTCCCAGTACTTC
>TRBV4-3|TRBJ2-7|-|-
CASSQESFGGAYEQYF
TGCGCCAGCAGCCAAGAATCGTTCGGCGGGGCCTACGAGCAGTACTTC
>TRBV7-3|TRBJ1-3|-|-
CASSLDTNSGNTIYF
TGTGCCAGCAGCTTGGACACGAATTCTGGAAACACCATATATTTT
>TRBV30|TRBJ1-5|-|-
CAWSVPFTAGPVGFNQPQHF
TGTGCCTGGAGTGTACCGTTCACGGCAGGGCCAGTCGGATTCAATCAGCCCCAGCATTTT
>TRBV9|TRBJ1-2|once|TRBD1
CASSLGTGSTYGYTF
TGTGCCAGCAGTCTCGGGACAGGGTCTACCTATGGCTACACCTTC